The 16 T cell receptor beta chains below were found in one sample sequenced in a study of T cells in Graves' hyperthyroidism and ophthalmopathy (dated 2019 in TCRdb). Receptor libraries were prepared by multiplex PCR. For sequencing, an Illumina HiSeq 2000 was employed. The TCR beta CDR3 regions were amplified from RNA transcripts. For the first round of RT-PCR on the TCR CDR3, the HTBI primer set was used together with the Qiagen OneStep RT-PCR kit. TCRdb ran its own pipeline on the public reads, namely fastp trimming at Q25 and MiXCR clone calling, and kept in-frame beta chains. Every entry covers one CDR3 protein and lists the most common genes and DNA from its rows. This sample has approximately 620,000 distinct CDR3 sequences in its table, and roughly 14% of those were observed once. The top ten hold around 5.4% of the sample. The sample comprised blood. Receptors originate from a woman younger than 45 with Graves' hyperthyroidism that later progressed to Graves' ophthalmopathy.

This clonotype was recorded a few times. The V and J genes are TRBV5-1 and TRBJ1-1, with 8 nucleotides matching TRBD1. This CDR3 is 14 amino acids long. Per the germline V gene, CDR1 is SGHRS and CDR2 is YFSETQ. Unmatched junction bases numbered 6, after V lost 2 bases and J lost 6 bases. The CDR3 sequence is CASSFGQGAAEAFF. The CDR3, as DNA: TGCGCCAGCAGCTTCGGGCAGGGGGCAGCTGAAGCTTTCTTT.

This clonotype was observed at least ten times. The rearrangement uses TRBV27 and TRBJ1-2; 9 nucleotides match TRBD1. V dropped 5 bases and J dropped 5; count of bases not matched to a gene: 9. Looked up from germline, CDR1 is MNHEY and CDR2 is SMNVEV (reference sequence). CDR3 length: 15 residues. The CDR3 sequence is CASSPLQGAQYGYTF. CDR3 bases: TGTGCCAGCAGTCCGTTACAGGGGGCGCAATATGGCTACACCTTC.

The rearrangement uses TRBV2 and TRBJ1-5; 8 nucleotides agree with TRBD1. The CDR3 has 16 amino acids. The V gene end was trimmed by 5 bases and the J gene end by 3 bases; junction bases not matched to a gene: 9. Germline V CDR1 and CDR2: SNHLY, FYNNEI. CDR3: CASSLEQGGINQPQHF. CDR3 DNA sequence: TGTGCCAGCAGTTTGGAACAGGGGGGAATCAATCAGCCCCAGCATTTT.

This clonotype has only a few counts. The V call is TRBV10-3, the J call TRBJ1-6; 10 positions match TRBD1. V lost 10 bases and J lost 9; bases outside the gene matches: 6. Germline CDR1 is ENHRY and CDR2 is SYGVKD. The CDR3 is made up of 13 amino acids. As DNA, the CDR3 is TGTGCCACCAATGGACAGGGGGTTTCACCCCTCCACTTT. Encoded protein: CATNGQGVSPLHF.

This clonotype was counted ten times or more. This rearrangement joins TRBV24-1 to TRBJ2-5; 12 nucleotides match TRBD2. The CDR3 covers 18 residues. The germline V gene encodes CDR1 KGHDR and CDR2 SFDVKD. With 9 bases clipped from V and 4 bases from J, the junction kept 17 bases outside the gene matches. The DNA for the CDR3 is TGTGCCACCGCGGAAAGCTTAATGGGGGGACTAGCGGGAGAGACCCAGTACTTC. Amino acid sequence: CATAESLMGGLAGETQYF.

The chain employs TRBV6-5 and TRBJ2-1, with D tentatively TRBD2 (6 bases). Trimming took 1 base from V and 5 from J, leaving 9 bases between them. The CDR3 is 14 residues long. CDR1 and CDR2 (germline): MNHEY, SVGAGI. CDR3 nucleotide sequence: TGTGCCAGCAGTTACTGGGAGGAAAACAATGAGCAGTTCTTC. This codes for CASSYWEENNEQFF.

This clonotype was observed at least ten times. CDR3 in DNA: TGCAGTGCTGGACAGGGAGGCCCTGAAGCTTTCTTT. It specifies CSAGQGGPEAFF. This chain connects TRBV20-1 to TRBJ1-1, with 8 bases identical to TRBD1. Germline V gene data show CDR1 as DFQATT and CDR2 as SNEGSKA (reference sequence). The CDR3 runs to 12 residues. V trimming: 5 bases; J trimming: 6 bases; junction bases outside the gene matches: 5.

This clonotype was found many times. V is TRBV12-5 and J is TRBJ2-7; D not certain. V was clipped by 4 bases and J by 2 bases, with 18 bases between them. This CDR3 is 16 amino acids long. Germline assignment: CDR1 LGHNT and CDR2 FRNRAP. CDR3 coding DNA: TGTGCTAGTGGTTCCCTTCTAGACGATCTTACCTACGAGCAGTACTTC. Residues: CASGSLLDDLTYEQYF.

The chain has TRBV19 and TRBJ1-1; no firm D call. Germline V lookup: CDR1 LNHDA, CDR2 SQIVND (reference sequence). The CDR3 is 15 residues long. Trimming shortened V by 5 bases and J by 3 bases, and 16 bases separated the two germline ends. DNA for the CDR3: TGTGCCAGTAGTTCCACCCCGGGGTTAGACACTGAAGCTTTCTTT. This sequence encodes CASSSTPGLDTEAFF. Full variable domain (remainder filled in from reference TRBV19 and TRBJ1-1): DGGITQSPKYLFRKEGQNVTLSCEQNLNHDAMYWYRQDPGQGLRLIYYSQIVNDFQKGDIAEGYSVSREKKESFPLTVTSAQKNPTAFYLCASSSTPGLDTEAFFGQGTRLTVV.

In the case of this clonotype: The junction does not match germline at one end; this may be a read error. The chain uses TRBV6-1 and TRBJ2-3; TRBD1 or TRBD2 may be the D gene (5 bases each). The V gene's germline CDR1 is MNHNS and CDR2 SASEGT. The CDR3 consists of 14 residues. This CDR3 reads CANSPGPRADTQYF. The CDR3 nucleotides are TGTGCCAACAGTCCGGGACCTAGGGCAGATACGCAGTATTTT.

This clonotype was counted a few times. V and J are TRBV28 and TRBJ1-4; D gene ambiguous. CDR1 and CDR2 from the germline V gene are MDHEN and SYDVKM. The CDR3 runs 14 residues. Trimming pared 3 bases from V and 1 base from J, leaving 6 bases between. The CDR3 reads CASSFEGTNEKLFF. In nucleotides, the CDR3 is TGTGCCAGCAGTTTCGAGGGAACTAATGAAAAACTGTTTTTT.

This clonotype has at least ten counts. The V gene is TRBV5-1, the J gene TRBJ2-1; no clear D gene. CDR1 is SGHRS, CDR2 YFSETQ, per germline. This CDR3 region has 16 residues. V shed 0 bases and J shed 0 bases, with 10 bases lying between them. CDR3 region: CASSLAGLPSYNEQFF. Here the CDR3 DNA reads TGCGCCAGCAGCTTGGCTGGCTTGCCCTCCTACAATGAGCAGTTCTTC.

The chain links TRBV6-2 or TRBV6-3 to TRBJ2-7; D uncertain. Deletions cut 7 bases from V and 7 bases from J, with 2 bases between. CDR1 and CDR2 from the germline V gene are MNHEY and SVGEGT. The CDR3 sequence is 8 residues long. The CDR3 loop is CASMEQYF. DNA for the CDR3: TGTGCCAGCATGGAGCAGTACTTC.

This clonotype showed up just a few times. The chain combines TRBV13 with TRBJ2-7, with 13 bases aligning to TRBD2. V lost 4 bases to trimming and J lost 6 bases; unmatched junction nucleotides: 15. The germline gives CDR1 PRHDT, CDR2 FYEKMQ (reference sequence). The CDR3 covers 18 residues. CDR3 region: CASSSRTSGSFWAGEQYF. The CDR3 DNA reads as TGTGCCAGCAGCTCCCGGACTAGCGGGAGCTTTTGGGCGGGCGAGCAGTACTTC.

This clonotype was counted only a few times. The gene calls are TRBV30 and TRBJ1-5, with unresolved D. The CDR3 length is 17 residues. Looked up from germline, CDR1 is GTSNPN and CDR2 is SVGIG (reference sequence). The V end was cut by 2 bases, the J end by 7 bases, with 24 bases between. The CDR3 bases are TGTGCCTGGAGTACGGAAGGTATCGAGGGTCGGGGACAGCCCCAGCATTTT. Amino acids: CAWSTEGIEGRGQPQHF.

The V and J genes are TRBV27 and TRBJ1-1; maybe TRBD1 (5 bases). The CDR3 is 17 residues long. V was shortened by 3 bases and J by 4 bases, with 21 bases between the two germline ends. Germline CDR1 is MNHEY and CDR2 is SMNVEV (reference sequence). The CDR3 here is CASSFLGNRDPSTEAFF. CDR3 in DNA: TGTGCCAGCAGTTTCCTCGGAAACCGGGACCCGAGCACTGAAGCTTTCTTT.